The present entry profiles one T cell receptor beta chain with its context. Antigen specificity is unknown. This sample was taken from a study of T cell responses to AZD1222 COVID-19 vaccine. Study results and limitations: With dominance at 160-218 and 743-854, vaccine-associated CD4 TCRs spanned spike. Repertoire sampling was restricted to post-peak T cell response timepoints. Females made up more of the donors, who were largely white British, and clonal diversity may have come out too low.

TCRdb keeps only in-frame clones here, not all; method: immunoSEQ multiplex PCR. The sample includes around 120,000 clones, roughly 89% seen only once; the top ten take around a quarter. Sequenced here: peripheral blood, sampled on day 0 of AZD1222 vaccination. The source of this sequence is an adult in good health.

The CDR3 nucleotides are TGCGCCAGCAGCTCGGACAGTCCCTCCTACGAGCAGTACTTC. It yields the protein CASSSDSPSYEQYF. The rearrangement uses TRBV5-1 and TRBJ2-7; weak D call: TRBD1 (6 bases). Trimming cost V 3 bases and J 0 bases, with 10 bases left between them. Germline-derived CDR1 and CDR2 are SGHRS and YFSETQ. CDR3 size: 14 residues.